The 27 T cell receptor beta chains reported below all come from one sample, sequenced in a study of shared clonotypes between healthy human individuals (dated by TCRdb to between 2020 and 2021). Library generation was performed with the immunoSEQ multiplex PCR assay. Not all clones reach the TCRdb copy of this immuneACCESS table, which keeps in-frame sequences only. Checked studies attribute under half of the gap to unresolved V genes and leave the rest unexplained. The sample table records 1,500,000 or so clones; roughly 96% of these occur just once. The ten largest clones add up to approximately 1% of the sample. Sequencing was done on a sample of naive CD4+ T cells sorted from blood. The sample's cell subset or site, from its label and the paper: CD45RA+ positively selected. Receptors were obtained from a man in his thirties or forties in good health.

The chain links TRBV27 to TRBJ2-3, with a weak D call TRBD1 (6 bases). This CDR3 comprises 13 residues. Germline CDR1 reads MNHEY; CDR2 reads SMNVEV (reference sequence). V lost 4 bases and J 2 bases, leaving 7 bases between the germline ends. The CDR3 loop is CASSWDITDTQYF. CDR3 bases: TGTGCCAGCAGTTGGGACATCACAGATACGCAGTATTTT.

This chain links TRBV4-3 with TRBJ1-2; TRBD1 aligns across 8 bases. There are 14 residues in the CDR3. With 4 bases clipped from V and 3 bases from J, the junction kept 4 bases outside the gene matches. CDR1 and CDR2 (germline): LGHNA, YSLEER. CDR3 sequence: CASSPGQGDYGYTF. The CDR3 region has the DNA TGCGCCAGCAGCCCTGGACAGGGAGACTATGGCTACACCTTC.

This rearrangement joins TRBV21-1 to TRBJ2-7; TRBD1, the table's D call, lacks a check against the DNA. TRBV21-1 is tagged as a pseudogene. The CDR3 is made up of 17 amino acids. The CDR3 region is CASSKALRTGESYEQYF. The CDR3 DNA sequence: TGTGCCAGCAGCAAAGCGCTCCGGACAGGGGAGTCCTACGAGCAGTACTTC.

The genes are TRBV2 and TRBJ2-5; D is perhaps TRBD1 or TRBD2 (5 bases each). V lost 8 bases, J lost 4 bases, and 11 bases lay in between. This CDR3 contains 12 residues. The V gene's germline CDR1 is SNHLY and CDR2 FYNNEI. CDR3 nucleotide sequence: TGTGCCAGCTGGGGGATGGTAGAGACCCAGTACTTC. Its protein is CASWGMVETQYF.

V is TRBV14 and J is TRBJ2-7; TRBD1 might be the D (6 bases). V lost 2 bases and J lost 8, with 13 bases in between. From germline, CDR1 is SGHDN and CDR2 FVKESK. The CDR3 is 13 residues long. CDR3: CASSQKLGAQQYF. DNA of the CDR3: TGTGCCAGCAGCCAAAAGCTGGGGGCCCAGCAGTACTTC.

The CDR3 bases are TGTGCCAGCCAGGATACCGGGACAGGGCTGAGAGAGACCCAGTACTTC. Its translation: CASQDTGTGLRETQYF. This rearrangement joins TRBV25-1 to TRBJ2-5; 9 nucleotides align to TRBD1. The CDR3 spans 16 residues. CDR1 and CDR2 from the germline V gene are MGHDK and SYGVNS. V shed 8 bases, J shed 4 bases, and the junction held 14 bases outside the gene matches.

This rearrangement joins TRBV28 to TRBJ1-5, with D maybe TRBD1 (5 bases). From germline, CDR1 is MDHEN and CDR2 SYDVKM. V lost 5 bases and J lost 5, with 13 bases in between. The CDR3 loop spans 14 amino acids. The CDR3 is CASSLTGSHQPQHF. The CDR3 region has the DNA TGTGCCAGCAGTCTTACAGGATCCCATCAGCCCCAGCATTTT. The full variable domain, with the rest looked up from reference TRBV28 and TRBJ1-5, is DVKVTQSSRYLVKRTGEKVFLECVQDMDHENMFWYRQDPGLGLRLIYFSYDVKMKEKGDIPEGYSVSREKKERFSLILESASTNQTSMYLCASSLTGSHQPQHFGDGTRLSIL.

The chain recombines TRBV11-3 with TRBJ2-7, with TRBD2 matching over 14 bases. This CDR3 is built from 17 residues. V lost 5 bases and J lost 3; bases outside the gene matches: 9. CDR1 SGHNT and CDR2 YENEEA come from the germline V gene. The CDR3 bases are TGTGCCAGCAGCATAAGGACTAGCGGGAGGTCGAACTACGAGCAGTACTTC. Amino acids: CASSIRTSGRSNYEQYF.

This chain uses TRBV9 with TRBJ2-1; no reliable D call. CDR1 SGDLS and CDR2 YYNGEE come from the germline V gene. V dropped 3 bases and J dropped 4 bases, with 8 bases sitting between them. This CDR3 contains 13 residues. As DNA, the CDR3 is TGTGCCAGCAGCGGCGGAGAGTACAATGAGCAGTTCTTC. Its translation: CASSGGEYNEQFF.

The chain carries TRBV19 and TRBJ2-7, with 10 bases identical to TRBD2. Per germline, CDR1 LNHDA and CDR2 SQIVND (reference sequence). The CDR3 has 16 residues. Germline trimming cut 1 base from V and 6 bases from J; bases unmatched to any gene: 9. The CDR3 bases are TGTGCCAGTAGTATAGCCGCTAGCGGGAGTCAGGGCGAGCAGTACTTC. It translates to CASSIAASGSQGEQYF.

This chain joins TRBV5-4 and TRBJ2-5, with 13 bases matching TRBD2. Per the germline V gene, CDR1 is SGHNT and CDR2 is YYREEE (reference sequence). CDR3 size: 15 residues. After removal of 4 bases from V and 5 bases from J, the junction contained 5 bases not matched to a gene. CDR3 DNA sequence: TGTGCCAGCAGCAGGACTAGCGGGAGAGAGGAGACCCAGTACTTC. Its translation is CASSRTSGREETQYF.

This chain uses TRBV6-1 with TRBJ1-2, with a weak D call TRBD1 (5 bases). Trimming left V 4 bases short and J 4 bases short, with 19 bases between. The CDR3 runs 16 residues. Germline V CDR1 and CDR2: MNHNS, SASEGT. CDR3 amino acids: CASSVSVPPGGYGYTF. In nucleotides, the CDR3 is TGTGCCAGCAGTGTCTCCGTCCCTCCCGGGGGCTATGGCTACACCTTC.

J is TRBJ2-2 and V is TRBV11-3, with D perhaps TRBD2 (6 bases). Germline V gene data show CDR1 as SGHNT and CDR2 as YENEEA. V was cut by 6 bases and J by 4 bases, with 15 bases left in between. This CDR3 contains 15 residues. CDR3 nucleotides: TGTGCCAGCAGTTTTCAGGGAGGAAGCACCGGGGAGCTGTTTTTT. This codes for CASSFQGGSTGELFF.

The chain uses TRBV19 and TRBJ1-5, with 7 bases fitting TRBD1. The CDR3 totals 16 residues. Germline values: CDR1 LNHDA, CDR2 SQIVND (reference sequence). Losses at the gene ends were 3 bases for V and 1 base for J; bases not matched to a gene: 6. CDR3 bases: TGTGCCAGTAGTATCCTGGACAGGCGAAGCAATCAGCCCCAGCATTTT. As protein: CASSILDRRSNQPQHF. Full variable domain (rest looked up from reference TRBV19 and TRBJ1-5): DGGITQSPKYLFRKEGQNVTLSCEQNLNHDAMYWYRQDPGQGLRLIYYSQIVNDFQKGDIAEGYSVSREKKESFPLTVTSAQKNPTAFYLCASSILDRRSNQPQHFGDGTRLSIL.

The rearrangement uses TRBV7-6 and TRBJ2-7, with 7 bases identical to TRBD1. In germline, CDR1 is SGHVS, CDR2 FNYEAQ. The CDR3 covers 14 residues. V shed 4 bases, J shed 4 bases, and the junction held 7 bases outside the gene matches. The CDR3 sequence is CASSSLTGSYEQYF. CDR3 coding DNA: TGTGCCAGCAGCTCTTTGACAGGGAGTTACGAGCAGTACTTC.

This clone occurred once. The chain combines TRBV14 with TRBJ2-7, with D maybe TRBD2 (6 bases). Per germline, CDR1 SGHDN and CDR2 FVKESK. The CDR3 runs 13 residues. Trimming removed 4 bases from V and 2 bases from J, with 9 bases in between. The CDR3 DNA follows: TGTGCCAGCAGCCGGGACTGGGCCTACGAGCAGTACTTC. Protein product: CASSRDWAYEQYF.

The V and J genes are TRBV5-6 and TRBJ2-3; D is unclear. CDR3 size: 16 residues. V dropped 6 bases and J dropped 2 bases, with 19 bases sitting between them. Germline lookup yields CDR1 SGHDT and CDR2 YYEEEE. The CDR3 sequence: CASILVWPTYTDTQYF. Written as DNA, the CDR3 is TGTGCCAGCATCCTCGTCTGGCCTACTTACACAGATACGCAGTATTTT.

This chain connects TRBV10-3 to TRBJ1-1; tentatively, D is TRBD1 (5 bases). This CDR3 contains 11 residues. Germline V gene lookup returns CDR1 ENHRY and CDR2 SYGVKD. Trimming left V 7 bases short and J 6 bases short, with 9 bases between. The DNA for the CDR3 is TGTGCCATCAAGGGGAGTGCTGAAGCTTTCTTT. Amino acids: CAIKGSAEAFF.

The chain combines TRBV7-8 with TRBJ2-1; TRBD2 aligns across 10 bases. Germline assignment: CDR1 SGHVS and CDR2 FQNEAQ. V shed 4 bases and J 5 bases; nucleotides not matched to a gene: 5. CDR3 size: 15 residues. CDR3 sequence reads: CASSSGLAENNEQFF. The CDR3 DNA reads as TGTGCCAGCAGCTCTGGACTAGCGGAGAACAATGAGCAGTTCTTC.

The chain is built from TRBV6-5 and TRBJ2-7, with D tentatively TRBD1 (5 bases). From germline, CDR1 is MNHEY and CDR2 SVGAGI. V was cut by 5 bases and J by 4 bases, with 12 bases left in between. There are 13 residues in the CDR3. CDR3 in amino acids: CASSQGSRYEQYF. The CDR3 DNA is TGTGCCAGCAGTCAGGGATCCCGATACGAGCAGTACTTC.

The chain links TRBV7-9 to TRBJ2-1; the match to TRBD2 covers 12 bases. Germline V gene sequence: CDR1 SEHNR, CDR2 FQNEAQ (reference sequence). This CDR3 contains 15 residues. V lost 2 bases, J lost 9 bases, and 5 bases stayed unmatched. In DNA form, the CDR3 reads TGTGCCAGCAGCTTAAGTGCTAGCGGGAGGGGTGAGCAGTTCTTC. It is translated as CASSLSASGRGEQFF.

The chain links TRBV15 to TRBJ2-3; 8 bases are shared with TRBD2. Trimming at V came to 0 bases and at J to 3 bases, leaving 5 bases not matched to a gene. Germline V gene sequence: CDR1 LNHNV, CDR2 YYDKDF (reference sequence). The length of the CDR3 is 16 residues. CDR3 bases: TGTGCCACCAGCAGAGATCGGGGCGGGAGGACAGATACGCAGTATTTT. Translating it yields CATSRDRGGRTDTQYF.

Concerning this clone: Other DNA sequences in this sample translate to the same CDR3. The chain combines TRBV2 with TRBJ1-2; unclear D gene. The ends were cut back, 2 bases at V and 4 bases at J, with 8 bases in the middle. There are 13 residues in the CDR3. Germline V gene lookup returns CDR1 SNHLY and CDR2 FYNNEI. As DNA, the CDR3 is TGTGCCAGCAGTGAAAGGGCAGTCTATGGCTACACCTTC. Translating gives CASSERAVYGYTF.

J is TRBJ1-1 and V is TRBV6-5; possibly TRBD1 for D (5 bases). CDR3 length: 13 residues. In germline, CDR1 is MNHEY, CDR2 SVGAGI. V shed 5 bases and J shed 4 bases, with 11 bases lying between them. In DNA, the CDR3 is TGTGCCAGCAGTCCCCCGGGGGGCACTGAAGCTTTCTTT. This gives the protein CASSPPGGTEAFF.

The V call is TRBV18, the J call TRBJ2-7, with a possible D match to TRBD2 (5 bases). CDR1 and CDR2 from the germline V gene are KGHSH and LQKENI. The CDR3 covers 17 residues. V lost 2 bases to trimming and J lost 0 bases, with 17 bases between them. The CDR3 DNA is TGTGCCAGCTCACCAAATTCCGGGATCTCAAGCTCCTACGAGCAGTACTTC. Its protein product is CASSPNSGISSSYEQYF.

Comment on this clone: Within the sample, other DNA sequences also encode this same CDR3. The chain combines TRBV5-1 with TRBJ1-4, with D perhaps TRBD1 (5 bases). The V end lost 1 base, the J end lost 5 bases, and 9 bases lay between the germline ends. The CDR3 covers 14 residues. CDR1 and CDR2 (germline): SGHRS, YFSETQ. DNA for the CDR3: TGCGCCAGCAGCTTGAAGGGGCTGAATGAAAAACTGTTTTTT. Amino acids: CASSLKGLNEKLFF.

The chain couples TRBV13 to TRBJ2-2; TRBD1 matches 9 bases. Germline values: CDR1 PRHDT, CDR2 FYEKMQ (reference sequence). The length of the CDR3 is 17 residues. V lost 4 bases, J lost 10 bases, and 16 bases stayed unmatched. CDR3 residues: CASSYFPQGAAQKELFF. The CDR3 nucleotides are TGTGCCAGCAGCTATTTTCCACAGGGGGCGGCTCAAAAGGAGCTGTTTTTT.